This TCR beta chain emerged from a study of T cell clonotyping in hematopoietic cell transplantation. Sequencing used immunoSEQ multiplex PCR; TCRdb keeps in-frame clones, though not all of them. The sample holds 15,000 or so clones, approximately 61% seen once. Comment on this clone: Antigen unknown.

Study-level findings and limits: At the given depth, recipient repertoires were over 97% de novo clonotypes. Recipient TCR diversity dropped after transplant; expanded clonotypes rose from day 30 to 180.

Germline loops: CDR1 MNHEY, CDR2 SVGAGI. This CDR3 comprises 15 residues. V was trimmed by 6 bases and J by 0 bases, leaving 9 bases between them. This specimen was PBMCs, taken 30 days after allogeneic stem cell transplant. This TCR derives from a male patient aged 50 to 60 who had an allogeneic stem cell transplant from an unrelated donor, so T cells may come from the graft donor. Some clones in this sample may be carry-over from other donors' samples. J is TRBJ2-6 and V is TRBV6-5; maybe TRBD1 (5 bases). The CDR3 sequence: CASSAQVSGANVLTF. As DNA, the CDR3 is TGTGCCAGCAGCGCACAGGTCTCTGGGGCCAACGTCCTGACTTTC.